The source of this T cell receptor (beta chain) is a study of blood T cell repertoires in COVID-19. Overall study context: Whether acute or convalescent, the COVID-19 samples came from the United States, Italy and Spain. PBMCs, B-cell-depleted T cells, or T cells provided the cDNA or gDNA that made up the material.

Germline lookup yields CDR1 SGDLS and CDR2 YYNGEE. Trimming shortened V by 1 base and J by 2 bases, and 15 bases separated the two germline ends. This CDR3 region has 16 residues. The authors' processing: Estimation of nucleated cell counts relied on the amplification of reference gene primers. Clones were sequenced by immunoSEQ multiplex PCR, and TCRdb holds only the in-frame ones, with some missing. The V and J calls and clone size were taken over from that table, and D and trimming were inferred from the DNA. The sample shows fewer than 65,000 clones, about 82% of them seen only once. This clonotype originated in a human donor in a cohort sampled during active COVID-19. The chain is built from TRBV9 and TRBJ2-5, with D possibly TRBD1 on 6 matching bases. Sequenced sample: peripheral blood. The CDR3 DNA sequence: TGTGCCAGCAGCGTATTGGACAGTTGGGCTCAAGAGACCCAGTACTTC. Residues: CASSVLDSWAQETQYF.